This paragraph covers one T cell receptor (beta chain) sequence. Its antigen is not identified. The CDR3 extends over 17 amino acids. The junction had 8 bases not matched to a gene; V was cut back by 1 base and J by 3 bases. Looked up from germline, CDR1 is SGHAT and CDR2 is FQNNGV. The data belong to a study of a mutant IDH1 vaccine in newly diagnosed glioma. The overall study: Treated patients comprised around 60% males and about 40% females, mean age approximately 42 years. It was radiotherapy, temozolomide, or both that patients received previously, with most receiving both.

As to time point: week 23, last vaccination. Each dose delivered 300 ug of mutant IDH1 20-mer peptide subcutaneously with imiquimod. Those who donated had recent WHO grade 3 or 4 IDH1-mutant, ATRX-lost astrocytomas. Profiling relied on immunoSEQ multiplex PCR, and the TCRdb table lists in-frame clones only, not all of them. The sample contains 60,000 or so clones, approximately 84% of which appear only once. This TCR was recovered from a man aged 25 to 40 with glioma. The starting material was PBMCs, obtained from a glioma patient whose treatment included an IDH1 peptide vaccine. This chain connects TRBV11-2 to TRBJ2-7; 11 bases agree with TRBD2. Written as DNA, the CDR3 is TGTGCCAGCAGCTTAGTAGTCCGACTAGCGGGGCACTACGAGCAGTACTTC. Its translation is CASSLVVRLAGHYEQYF.